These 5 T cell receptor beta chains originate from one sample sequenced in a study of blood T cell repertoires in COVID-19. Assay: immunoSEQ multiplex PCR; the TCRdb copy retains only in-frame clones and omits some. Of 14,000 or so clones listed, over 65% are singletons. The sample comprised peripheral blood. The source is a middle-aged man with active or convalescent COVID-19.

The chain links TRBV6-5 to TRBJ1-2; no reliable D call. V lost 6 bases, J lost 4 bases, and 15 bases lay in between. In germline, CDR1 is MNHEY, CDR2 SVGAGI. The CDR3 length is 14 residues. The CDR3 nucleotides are TGTGCCAGCAGCCATTATAGGGAGGGCTATGGCTACACCTTC. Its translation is CASSHYREGYGYTF.

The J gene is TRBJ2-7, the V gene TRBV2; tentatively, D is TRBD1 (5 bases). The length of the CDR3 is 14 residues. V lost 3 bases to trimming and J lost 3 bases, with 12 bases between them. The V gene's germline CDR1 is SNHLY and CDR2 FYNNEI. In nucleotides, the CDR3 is TGTGCCAGCAGTGACAGGGTTGGTAGCTACGAGCAGTACTTC. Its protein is CASSDRVGSYEQYF.

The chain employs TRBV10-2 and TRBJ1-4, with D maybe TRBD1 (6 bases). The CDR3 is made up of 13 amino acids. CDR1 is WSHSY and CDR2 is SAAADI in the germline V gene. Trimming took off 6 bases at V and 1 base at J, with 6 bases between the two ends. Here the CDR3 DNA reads TGCGCCAGCAGGACAGGAACTAATGAAAAACTGTTTTTT. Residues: CASRTGTNEKLFF.

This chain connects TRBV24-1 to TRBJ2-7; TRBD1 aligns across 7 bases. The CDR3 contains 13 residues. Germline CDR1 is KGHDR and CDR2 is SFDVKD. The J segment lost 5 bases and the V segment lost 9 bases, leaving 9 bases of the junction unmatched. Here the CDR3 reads CATSETGTDEQYF. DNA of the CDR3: TGTGCCACCTCGGAGACAGGGACAGACGAGCAGTACTTC.

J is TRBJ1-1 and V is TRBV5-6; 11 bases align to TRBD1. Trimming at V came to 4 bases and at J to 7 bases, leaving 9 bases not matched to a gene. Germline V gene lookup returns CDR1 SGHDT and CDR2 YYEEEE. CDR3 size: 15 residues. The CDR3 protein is CASSPWTGGEVEAFF. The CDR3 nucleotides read TGTGCCAGCAGCCCGTGGACAGGGGGCGAGGTTGAAGCTTTCTTT.